This TCR beta chain was identified during a study of radiotherapy plus CTLA-4 blockade in lung cancer. Trimming cost V 3 bases and J 6 bases; bases outside gene matches: 6. CDR1 MDHEN and CDR2 SYDVKM come from the germline V gene. The CDR3 consists of 14 residues. Only in-frame clones appear in the TCRdb table, and some are missing; sequencing was by immunoSEQ multiplex PCR. This sample has about 50,000 clones; roughly 86% occur once, and the top ten carry 4.8%. This sample comprised peripheral blood, obtained from a patient treated with radiotherapy plus ipilimumab. J is TRBJ1-1 and V is TRBV28; 8 nucleotides align to TRBD1. The clonotype originates from a human donor with non-small cell lung cancer whose response to radiotherapy plus ipilimumab could not be evaluated. The CDR3 bases are TGTGCCAGCAGTTTCCTGGACAGGGTGGCTGAAGCTTTCTTT. Translation gives CASSFLDRVAEAFF.